Below, 3 T cell receptor beta chains from the same sample are listed, as sequenced in a study of blood T cell repertoires in COVID-19. Produced via immunoSEQ multiplex PCR; TCRdb's table is partial and in-frame only. Here the sample spans about 200,000 clones, more than 75% being singletons. The sequencing sample was made of PBMCs or T cells enriched from blood (not recorded which). The receptors originated from a man aged 35 to 55 with acute COVID-19.

The sample holds one count of this clone. This chain links TRBV7-9 with TRBJ2-2, with 15 bases fitting TRBD2. With 11 bases clipped from V and 6 bases from J, the junction kept 19 bases outside the gene matches. Germline-derived CDR1 and CDR2 are SEHNR and FQNEAQ (reference sequence). This CDR3 comprises 19 residues. The chain's CDR3 is CAFGLYGLAGGLQSGELFF. In DNA, the CDR3 is TGTGCCTTCGGCTTATACGGACTAGCGGGAGGGCTTCAATCCGGGGAGCTGTTTTTT.

The chain couples TRBV6-6 to TRBJ1-4; D not certain. The V end lost 10 bases, the J end lost 7 bases, and 19 bases lay between the germline ends. The CDR3 length is 14 residues. CDR1 MNHNY and CDR2 SVGAGI come from the germline V gene (reference sequence). The CDR3 DNA is TGTGCCACCCTCCCCACCGGGTTGAGTGAAAAACTGTTTTTT. This encodes CATLPTGLSEKLFF.

The chain links TRBV5-5 to TRBJ2-3; D not resolved. V was clipped by 1 base and J by 2 bases, with 11 bases between them. Germline CDR1 reads SGHKS; CDR2 reads YYEKEE (reference sequence). The CDR3 is made up of 15 amino acids. The CDR3 nucleotides read TGTGCCAGCAGCTTGCGTCACACGAACACAGATACGCAGTATTTT. It translates to CASSLRHTNTDTQYF.